A selection of T cell receptor beta chains follows, all from one sample in a study of T cells in Graves' hyperthyroidism and ophthalmopathy. In TCRdb, the multiplex PCR reads were re-called with MiXCR into one record per CDR3 protein. The sample has about 480,000 distinct CDR3 sequences; about 24% are singletons. The sample comprised blood. The receptor source for this set is a woman aged 25 to 45 with Graves' ophthalmopathy. CDR3s leave out the opening cysteine and the closing phenylalanine or tryptophan.

TRBV18	TRBJ1-1	ASSADQQGTEAF
TRBV28	TRBJ1-2	ASRLVREQGGDGYT
TRBV12-3/TRBV12-4	TRBJ2-7	ASSHNSIYEQY
TRBV6-5	TRBJ2-7	ASTIGRWAEQY
TRBV24-1	TRBJ1-5	ATSRTGRQPQH
TRBV7-8	TRBJ2-7	ASSVRDYNYEQY
TRBV10-1	TRBJ1-2	ASGGQNNYGYT
TRBV19	TRBJ1-5	ASSIPHSAQPQH
TRBV7-2	TRBJ1-3	ASSANRGKTGNTIY
TRBV28	TRBJ2-7	ASSSRDRGHSYEQY
TRBV3-1	TRBJ1-2	ASSRWDGYT
TRBV15	TRBJ2-5	ATSRDRQYQETQY
TRBV11-2	TRBJ1-2	ASSLVGGGNGYT
TRBV7-2	TRBJ2-7	ASSLLERGRYEQY
TRBV28	TRBJ1-5	ASTLLTDSSNQPQH
TRBV6-1	TRBJ1-1	ASSDPGQRMNTEAF
TRBV2	TRBJ1-1	ASREQKNTEAF
TRBV6-1	TRBJ2-5	ASSGPGTGDETQY
TRBV12-3/TRBV12-4	TRBJ1-2	ASSLGPGADGYT
TRBV20-1	TRBJ1-2	SALHLNYGYT
TRBV20-1	TRBJ1-2	SARARERNYGYT
TRBV12-3/TRBV12-4	TRBJ1-3	ASSSPAGNTIW
TRBV4-3	TRBJ1-2	ASSLFRDSYGYT
TRBV20-1	TRBJ2-5	SAGQGGETQY
TRBV6-5	TRBJ2-7	ASSYSGSSLYEQY
TRBV29-1	TRBJ1-1	SVEARRQGEAF